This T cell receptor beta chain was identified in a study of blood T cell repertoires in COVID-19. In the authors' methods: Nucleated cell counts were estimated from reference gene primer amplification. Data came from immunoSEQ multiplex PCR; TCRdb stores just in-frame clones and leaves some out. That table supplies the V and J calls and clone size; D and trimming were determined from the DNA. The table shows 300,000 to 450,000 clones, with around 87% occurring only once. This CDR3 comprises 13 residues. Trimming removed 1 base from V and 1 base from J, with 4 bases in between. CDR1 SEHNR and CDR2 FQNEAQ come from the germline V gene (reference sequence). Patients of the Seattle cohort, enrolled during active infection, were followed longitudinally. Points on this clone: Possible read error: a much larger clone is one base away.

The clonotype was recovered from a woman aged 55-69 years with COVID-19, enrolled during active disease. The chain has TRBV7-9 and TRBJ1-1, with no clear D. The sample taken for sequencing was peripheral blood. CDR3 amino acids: CASSLGENTEAFF. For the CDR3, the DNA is TGTGCCAGCAGCTTAGGAGAGAACACTGAAGCTTTCTTT.